This T cell receptor beta chain originates from a study of cytomegalovirus exposure and HLA in healthy donors. PCR involved 60 Vbeta and 13 Jbeta primers. The repertoire was sequenced with immunoSEQ multiplex PCR; TCRdb's copy has only in-frame clones and lacks some. This sample's table reports roughly 60,000 clones. The CDR3 is 15 residues long. Trimming pared 0 bases from V and 4 bases from J, leaving 13 bases between. Germline lookup yields CDR1 SGHRS and CDR2 YFSETQ. The source of this sequence is a woman aged 18-35 years in good health and CMV-seronegative. The sequenced sample consisted of PBMCs. The chain links TRBV5-1 to TRBJ1-1; possibly TRBD1 for D (6 bases). CDR3 sequence reads: CASSLASGTLTEAFF. The DNA of the CDR3 is TGCGCCAGCAGCTTGGCCTCCGGGACACTCACTGAAGCTTTCTTT.